The 29 T cell receptor beta chains below were found in one sample sequenced in a study of blood T cell repertoires in COVID-19. Generated by immunoSEQ multiplex PCR, the TCRdb table keeps only in-frame clones and is missing some. The sample carries about 140,000 clones, 70% to 80% recorded once. The sequenced sample was peripheral blood. The receptor source for this set is a man between 60 and 75 years old with acute or convalescent COVID-19.

The chain uses TRBV29-1 and TRBJ2-2, with a possible D match to TRBD1 (6 bases). Trimming removed 0 bases at V and 6 bases at J, with 14 bases between. Germline V gene lookup returns CDR1 SQVTM and CDR2 ANQGSEA. The CDR3 is made up of 15 amino acids. The CDR3 reads CSVEDTGKGAGELFF. CDR3 coding DNA: TGCAGCGTTGAAGACACAGGGAAGGGCGCCGGGGAGCTGTTTTTT.

This clone was observed a single time. This chain joins TRBV6-6 and TRBJ1-3; TRBD1 matches 7 bases. The CDR3 runs 12 residues. The V gene end was trimmed by 8 bases and the J gene end by 3 bases; junction bases not matched to a gene: 1. Germline V CDR1 and CDR2: MNHNY, SVGAGI (reference sequence). CDR3 in DNA: TGTGCCAGCCGGGACAGTGGAAACACCATATATTTT. Translation gives CASRDSGNTIYF.

The rearrangement uses TRBV5-4 and TRBJ2-3, with 12 bases matching TRBD2. In germline, CDR1 is SGHNT, CDR2 YYREEE (reference sequence). J gave up 1 base and V 2 bases, and 5 bases lay outside the gene matches. The CDR3 loop spans 17 amino acids. The chain's CDR3 is CASSLDLAGGGTDTQYF. For the CDR3, the DNA is TGTGCCAGCAGCTTAGACCTAGCGGGAGGGGGCACAGATACGCAGTATTTT.

The gene calls are TRBV6-5 and TRBJ2-1; TRBD2 aligns across 13 bases. CDR1 is MNHEY, CDR2 SVGAGI, per germline. The CDR3 spans 15 residues. V was pared by 8 bases and J by 8 bases, with 9 bases of the junction left unmatched. The CDR3 DNA follows: TGTGCCAGCGGCCAACTAGCGGGAGGGGCCGATGAGCAGTTCTTC. This sequence encodes CASGQLAGGADEQFF.

The chain carries TRBV4-2 and TRBJ2-3, with 11 bases identical to TRBD2. The CDR3 is made up of 19 amino acids. J was trimmed by 0 bases and V by 0 bases; bases with no gene match: 8. Germline CDR1 and CDR2: LGHNA and YNFKEQ. The CDR3 spells CASSQDRTSGRASTDTQYF. The DNA of the CDR3 is TGTGCCAGCAGCCAAGATCGAACTAGCGGGAGAGCTAGCACAGATACGCAGTATTTT.

V usage is TRBV5-1 and J usage is TRBJ2-3; 8 nucleotides match TRBD2. V gave up 7 bases and J gave up 2 bases; unmatched junction bases: 6. Germline CDR1 SGHRS, CDR2 YFSETQ. This CDR3 contains 14 residues. The DNA of the CDR3 is TGCGCCAGCGAACCAGCGGGGGACACAGATACGCAGTATTTT. This sequence encodes CASEPAGDTDTQYF.

Only a few counts were recorded for this clone. The chain links TRBV7-2 to TRBJ1-5; possibly TRBD1 for D (6 bases). This CDR3 comprises 14 residues. Germline V lookup: CDR1 SGHTA, CDR2 FQGNSA. V was pared by 5 bases and J by 5 bases, with 13 bases between. The chain's CDR3 is CASSPNRVDQPQHF. DNA of the CDR3: TGTGCCAGCAGCCCAAACAGGGTCGATCAGCCCCAGCATTTT.

This clone has just one count. The chain carries TRBV19 and TRBJ1-3, with D possibly TRBD1 on 5 matching bases. This CDR3 has 17 amino acids. Trimming shortened V by 3 bases and J by 4 bases, and 19 bases separated the two germline ends. Germline loops: CDR1 LNHDA, CDR2 SQIVND (reference sequence). CDR3 residues: CASSISRQGLSGNTIYF. The CDR3 nucleotides are TGTGCCAGTAGTATCAGCCGGCAGGGACTCTCCGGAAACACCATATATTTT.

V gene TRBV5-5 combines with J gene TRBJ2-7, with D perhaps matching TRBD1 (6 bases). This CDR3 region has 14 residues. V lost 2 bases and J lost 0, with 9 bases in between. Germline lookup yields CDR1 SGHKS and CDR2 YYEKEE (reference sequence). The CDR3 DNA sequence: TGTGCCAGCAGCTTAGGGGGAGCCTCCTACGAGCAGTACTTC. Amino acid sequence: CASSLGGASYEQYF.

This clone has at least ten counts. The CDR3 loop is CASSWGTVSNQPQHF. The DNA of the CDR3 is TGTGCCAGCAGTTGGGGGACAGTCAGCAATCAGCCCCAGCATTTT. The chain has TRBV6-6 and TRBJ1-5; 7 bases agree with TRBD1. The length of the CDR3 is 15 residues. CDR1 and CDR2 (germline): MNHNY, SVGAGI (reference sequence). V lost 4 bases, J lost 1 base, and 4 bases stayed unmatched.

This clone has more than one count but fewer than ten. The V gene is TRBV7-6, the J gene TRBJ1-1; the D gene is possibly TRBD1 (5 bases). Germline assignment: CDR1 SGHVS and CDR2 FNYEAQ. This CDR3 spans 16 amino acids. With 2 bases removed from V and 2 bases from J, the gap between germline ends came to 15 bases. This CDR3 is CASSLRQGGYNTEAFF. In nucleotides, the CDR3 is TGTGCCAGCAGCTTACGGCAGGGAGGGTACAACACTGAAGCTTTCTTT.

The rearrangement joins TRBV19 to TRBJ1-2; tentative D call: TRBD1 (6 bases). Germline CDR1 reads LNHDA; CDR2 reads SQIVND (reference sequence). Trimming removed 6 bases from V and 3 bases from J, with 11 bases in between. This CDR3 comprises 13 residues. In nucleotides, the CDR3 is TGTGCCAGTAGCCCGGACAGCGACTATGGCTACACCTTC. Translation: CASSPDSDYGYTF.

The V and J genes are TRBV2 and TRBJ2-5, with 10 bases identical to TRBD2. V was clipped by 10 bases and J by 4 bases; unmatched bases: 15. This CDR3 is built from 16 residues. Germline lookup yields CDR1 SNHLY and CDR2 FYNNEI. The CDR3: CAISGEASGRTETQYF. The CDR3, as DNA: TGTGCCATCTCAGGGGAGGCTAGCGGGAGAACAGAGACCCAGTACTTC.

The chain couples TRBV4-1 to TRBJ2-4, with D tentatively TRBD2 (5 bases). The CDR3 is made up of 16 amino acids. V was trimmed by 4 bases and J by 1 base, leaving 14 bases between them. Germline values: CDR1 MGHRA, CDR2 YSYEKL. This CDR3 reads CASSPGGGRAKNIQYF. CDR3 nucleotide sequence: TGCGCCAGCAGCCCAGGCGGAGGTAGGGCCAAAAACATTCAGTACTTC.

The chain employs TRBV6-5 and TRBJ2-2; TRBD1 is a possible D gene (5 bases). Trimming removed 8 bases at V and 5 bases at J, with 18 bases between. This CDR3 spans 15 amino acids. Germline CDR1 and CDR2: MNHEY and SVGAGI. The CDR3 coding sequence is TGTGCCAGCCACGGCGCTCCCCCAGGGACCGGGGAGCTGTTTTTT. This translates into CASHGAPPGTGELFF.

The rearrangement links TRBV28 to TRBJ1-5; TRBD1 aligns across 10 bases. The V segment lost 4 bases and the J segment 1 base; nucleotides outside the gene matches: 7. This CDR3 has 17 amino acids. Germline V lookup: CDR1 MDHEN, CDR2 SYDVKM. CDR3 protein: CASSSPGQGRSNQPQHF. CDR3 nucleotide sequence: TGTGCCAGCAGTTCACCGGGACAGGGGAGGAGCAATCAGCCCCAGCATTTT.

In this sample, this clone turned up once. The chain carries TRBV24-1 and TRBJ2-5; D ambiguous. Germline V gene lookup returns CDR1 KGHDR and CDR2 SFDVKD. The CDR3 sequence is 14 residues long. V lost 4 bases, J lost 3 bases, and 11 bases lay in between. DNA of the CDR3: TGTGCCACCAGTGACCCCGGCGGTGAAGAGACCCAGTACTTC. This codes for CATSDPGGEETQYF.

This rearrangement joins TRBV9 to TRBJ1-6; the D gene is possibly TRBD1 (5 bases). V gave up 4 bases and J gave up 7 bases, with 21 bases separating them. Germline V gene data show CDR1 as SGDLS and CDR2 as YYNGEE. The CDR3 spans 17 residues. CDR3 protein: CASSPGDGGILNSPLHF. CDR3 bases: TGTGCCAGCAGCCCTGGGGACGGGGGGATACTAAATTCACCCCTCCACTTT.

This chain connects TRBV5-8 to TRBJ1-5, with 8 bases identical to TRBD1. Per the germline V gene, CDR1 is SGHTS and CDR2 is YDEGEE. The J segment lost 1 base and the V segment lost 4 bases, leaving 4 bases of the junction unmatched. The CDR3 covers 15 residues. CDR3 protein: CASSGDRGSNQPQHF. The DNA for the CDR3 is TGTGCCAGCAGCGGTGACAGGGGCAGCAATCAGCCCCAGCATTTT. The variable domain in full, with the rest retrieved from reference TRBV5-8 and TRBJ1-5, is EAGVTQSPTHLIKTRGQQATLRCSPISGHTSVYWYQQALGLGLQFLLWYDEGEERNRGNFPPRFSGRQFPNYSSELNVNALELEDSALYLCASSGDRGSNQPQHFGDGTRLSIL.

This chain joins TRBV5-4 and TRBJ2-1; D is undetermined. From germline, CDR1 is SGHNT and CDR2 YYREEE (reference sequence). V was clipped by 3 bases and J by 4 bases, with 8 bases between them. This CDR3 spans 13 amino acids. CDR3 DNA: TGTGCCAGCAGCTCGAGTGAATACAATGAGCAGTTCTTC. Its translation is CASSSSEYNEQFF.

The CDR3 nucleotides are TGTGCCAGCAAGAGGGCCGGGTCCTCTAATCACGAGCAGTACTTC. It specifies CASKRAGSSNHEQYF. The chain recombines TRBV6-5 with TRBJ2-7, with D possibly being TRBD2 (5 bases). The CDR3 contains 15 residues. Deletions cut 7 bases from V and 5 bases from J, with 21 bases between. Germline loops: CDR1 MNHEY, CDR2 SVGAGI.

J is TRBJ1-5 and V is TRBV19; D gene unclear. In germline, CDR1 is LNHDA, CDR2 SQIVND (reference sequence). This CDR3 has 14 amino acids. V was pared by 1 base and J by 5 bases, with 9 bases between. CDR3 in amino acids: CASSIGQVYQPQHF. The CDR3 DNA sequence: TGTGCCAGTAGTATAGGGCAGGTCTATCAGCCCCAGCATTTT.

The chain couples TRBV4-3 to TRBJ1-6; a possible D gene is TRBD1 (5 bases). This CDR3 region has 16 residues. Germline CDR1 is LGHNA and CDR2 is YSLEER. V gave up 1 base and J gave up 1 base, with 8 bases separating them. The CDR3 nucleotides read TGCGCCAGCAGCCAAGGACGACAGTCCTATAATTCACCCCTCCACTTT. Its protein is CASSQGRQSYNSPLHF.

Note on this clone: Relative to the germline gene, one junction end is altered; a read error may explain this. The gene calls are TRBV7-8 and TRBJ2-7; D perhaps matches TRBD2 (6 bases). The V gene's germline CDR1 is SGHVS and CDR2 FQNEAQ. The CDR3 loop spans 16 amino acids. The CDR3 is CASNLGGAGFSYEQYF. CDR3 coding DNA: TGTGCCAGCAACTTAGGAGGAGCGGGTTTCTCCTACGAGCAGTACTTC.

The chain combines TRBV18 with TRBJ1-1; no clear D gene. The CDR3 spans 13 residues. Looked up from germline, CDR1 is KGHSH and CDR2 is LQKENI. V lost 11 bases, J lost 0 bases, and 13 bases lay in between. In DNA form, the CDR3 reads TGTGCCGGCCAGATGGAGCTGAACACTGAAGCTTTCTTT. Protein product: CAGQMELNTEAFF. The variable domain in full, completed from reference TRBV18 and TRBJ1-1, reads NAGVMQNPRHLVRRRGQEARLRCSPMKGHSHVYWYRQLPEEGLKFMVYLQKENIIDESGMPKERFSAEFPKEGPSILRIQQVVRGDSAAYFCAGQMELNTEAFFGQGTRLTVV.

The genes are TRBV6-2 or TRBV6-3 and TRBJ2-7; 11 bases fit TRBD2. Germline V lookup: CDR1 MNHEY, CDR2 SVGEGT. The trim removed 2 bases at V and 4 bases at J, leaving 16 bases unmatched. The CDR3 runs to 19 residues. CDR3 coding DNA: TGTGCCAGCAGTTACCTCGGTGGGACTAGCGGATCCCGGAGGTACGAGCAGTACTTC. It specifies CASSYLGGTSGSRRYEQYF.

The chain is built from TRBV12-3 or TRBV12-4 and TRBJ2-7; unclear D gene. V lost 1 base and J lost 6, with 7 bases in between. The CDR3 has 12 residues. The CDR3 reads CASSLGSSEQYF. The CDR3 nucleotides read TGTGCCAGCAGTTTAGGTAGCTCCGAGCAGTACTTC.

The table lists this clone with a few counts. V is TRBV19 and J is TRBJ2-7, with 7 positions matching TRBD2. The CDR3 consists of 13 residues. The junction had 9 bases not matched to a gene; V was cut back by 3 bases and J by 10 bases. Germline CDR1 is LNHDA and CDR2 is SQIVND (reference sequence). This CDR3 reads CASSMVRDYEQYF. CDR3 coding DNA: TGTGCCAGTAGTATGGTCCGGGACTATGAACAGTACTTC.

The chain links TRBV6-2 or TRBV6-3 to TRBJ2-7; TRBD2 agrees at 11 bases. CDR3 length equals 17 residues. From germline, CDR1 is MNHEY and CDR2 SVGEGT. The V gene end was trimmed by 5 bases and the J gene end by 6 bases; junction bases not matched to a gene: 15. The CDR3 DNA follows: TGTGCCAGCAGTCCCGACCCACTAGCGGGAGCGGCCCGCGAGCAGTACTTC. Its translation is CASSPDPLAGAAREQYF.